This T cell receptor (beta chain) originates from a study of regulatory T cells in long-lasting Graves disease. Study-wide findings and caveats: Those with persistent Graves' had less TCR diversity than newly diagnosed patients. Accuracy may have suffered from the small sample size.

Noted time point: newly diagnosed GD, antithyroid drugs for less than 3 months. Generation of the TCR library employed RNA extracted from PBMCs. This clonotype was detected many times. Its antigen is not identified. iRepertoire HTBI primers and Arm-PCR of CDR3 regions built TCR beta libraries. A single record per CDR3 protein comes from TCRdb applying MiXCR to the multiplex PCR reads. Among under 450,000 distinct CDR3 sequences, about 12% were seen once, and the ten largest hold approximately 17%. Separately, the same data were catalogued under a study of T cells in Graves' hyperthyroidism and ophthalmopathy. That investigation notes: Researchers ran a first-round RT-PCR on the TCR CDR3 using the HTBI primer set.

The origin of this receptor is a woman aged 18-35 years with Graves disease. The sample was peripheral blood mononuclear cells (PBMCs), taken at new diagnosis, from a patient treated with antithyroid drugs.

CDR3 in DNA: TGTGCCAGCGGTACCCCGGCCACTAGCGGGATCAACAATGAGCAGTTCTTC. Translated, it gives CASGTPATSGINNEQFF. The J gene is TRBJ2-1, the V gene TRBV9; TRBD2 matches at 10 bases. Germline assignment: CDR1 SGDLS and CDR2 YYNGEE. J was trimmed by 5 bases and V by 7 bases; bases with no gene match: 15. The CDR3 extends over 17 amino acids.